This is a list of T cell receptor beta chains from one sample in a study of regulatory T cells in long-lasting Graves disease. TCRdb fed the multiplex PCR reads into MiXCR, producing one record per CDR3 protein. The table has over 500,000 distinct CDR3 sequences, about 16% seen once. This sample was also put to use in a study of T cells in Graves' hyperthyroidism and ophthalmopathy.

The sequences come from peripheral blood mononuclear cells (PBMCs), collected at new diagnosis, from a patient treated with antithyroid drugs. The origin of the receptors is a man between 18 and 35 years old with Graves disease. Both conserved end residues are part of each CDR3. D genes are given only for firm matches. The size entry is marked missing in some rows and otherwise reads once, few, many or a size class.

abundance	v_gene	j_gene	d_gene	CDR3nt	CDR3aa
many	TRBV12-3/TRBV12-4	TRBJ1-5	TRBD1	TGTGCCAGCAGCGCGACAGGGCAATTAGGCAATCAGCCCCAGCATTTT	CASSATGQLGNQPQHF
-	TRBV5-5	TRBJ2-1	-	TGTGCCAGCAGGCCAGGGGGGGCGGGGACCTACAATGAGCAGTTCTTC	CASRPGGAGTYNEQFF
many	TRBV2	TRBJ2-1	TRBD2	TGTGCCAGCAGGCCTGGGTTGGGGAGCGGGAGCGATGAGCAGTTCTTC	CASRPGLGSGSDEQFF
few	TRBV29-1	TRBJ2-1	TRBD2	TGCAGCGTAGCCAGCGGGAGCATCTACAATGAGCAGTTCTTC	CSVASGSIYNEQFF
many	TRBV7-9	TRBJ2-1	TRBD1	TGTGCCAGCAGCTTAGGGGACAGGACCTATGAGCAGTTCTTC	CASSLGDRTYEQFF
many	TRBV12-3/TRBV12-4	TRBJ2-5	-	TGTGCCAGCAGTTTACACCGTCGGGAGACCCAGTACTTC	CASSLHRRETQYF
many	TRBV29-1	TRBJ2-1	TRBD2	TGCAGCGTTGGGACTAGCCATGAGCAGTTCTTC	CSVGTSHEQFF
-	TRBV7-2	TRBJ2-1	TRBD1	TGTGCCAGCAGCGACAGGGTGGGGGCCTACAATGAGCAGTTCTTC	CASSDRVGAYNEQFF
few	TRBV9	TRBJ2-7	-	TGTGCCAGCAGCCCCCAAAAGAACGGTTACGAGCAGTACTTC	CASSPQKNGYEQYF
many	TRBV30	TRBJ2-5	TRBD2	TGTGCCTGGAGTCCCACTAGCGGGAGGCCATTGGGGGAGACCCAGTACTTC	CAWSPTSGRPLGETQYF
few	TRBV19	TRBJ1-5	-	TGTGCCAGTAGTATAGGAGGGGCTCAGCCCCAGCATTTT	CASSIGGAQPQHF
-	TRBV4-1	TRBJ2-7	TRBD1	TGCGCCAGCAGCCAAGGCGAACAGGGGTACGAGCAGTACTTC	CASSQGEQGYEQYF
many	TRBV5-1	TRBJ2-3	-	TGCGCCAGCAGCTTGTGGCGGGTAGACACAGATACGCAGTATTTT	CASSLWRVDTDTQYF
few	TRBV11-3	TRBJ2-2	-	TGTGCCAGCAGCTTAGTGCAGGGCTCGGCCGGGGAGCTGTTTTTT	CASSLVQGSAGELFF
few	TRBV28	TRBJ1-4	-	TGTGCCAGCAGTTGGTACAGGTATAATGAAAAACTGTTTTTT	CASSWYRYNEKLFF
-	TRBV2	TRBJ2-1	-	TGTGCCAGCAGACCAAGTCGGGACAATGAGCAGTTCTTC	CASRPSRDNEQFF
few	TRBV3-1	TRBJ1-6	-	TGTGCCAGCAGCCAAGTGACGGGAGCCTATAATTCACCCCTCCACTTT	CASSQVTGAYNSPLHF
once	TRBV7-9	TRBJ2-5	-	TGCGCCAGCAGCCAAGTCGTGGGGATTTACCAAGAGACCCAGTACTTC	CASSQVVGIYQETQYF
many	TRBV30	TRBJ1-2	TRBD1	TGTGCCTGGAGTGTACAGGACAGGGACTATGGCTACACCTTC	CAWSVQDRDYGYTF
-	TRBV20-1	TRBJ2-4	-	TGCAGTGCCCGAGGACTAATCGTGACCAAAAACATTCAGTACTTC	CSARGLIVTKNIQYF
many	TRBV7-3	TRBJ2-1	-	TGTGCCAGCAGCCCGTTACAGGGAACCTACAATGAGCAGTTCTTC	CASSPLQGTYNEQFF
many	TRBV12-3/TRBV12-4	TRBJ2-1	-	TGTGCCAGCAGTTTACTCCCGGAGAATGAGCAGTTCTTC	CASSLLPENEQFF
few	TRBV27	TRBJ2-7	-	TGTGCCAGCAGTTTAGCCATTGTCCACTTC	CASSLAIVHF
few	TRBV30	TRBJ1-3	-	TGTGCCTGGACCCATTTTTCGAGCTCTGGAAACACCATATATTTT	CAWTHFSSSGNTIYF
few	TRBV6-1	TRBJ2-4	TRBD1	TGTGCCAGCAGGACAGGGCAAAACATTCAGTACTTC	CASRTGQNIQYF
few	TRBV3-1	TRBJ2-5	TRBD2	TGTGCCAGCAGCCAAAATATTGCGGGAGGTTTAAGGGAGACCCAGTACTTC	CASSQNIAGGLRETQYF
many	TRBV5-6	TRBJ2-1	-	TGTGCCAGCAGCTTGCTCGCGTATGGGGACAATGAGCAGTTCTTC	CASSLLAYGDNEQFF
-	TRBV9	TRBJ2-3	-	TGTGCCAGCAGCGTAGGCTTTGCAGATACGCAGTATTTT	CASSVGFADTQYF
-	TRBV2	TRBJ2-7	TRBD2	TGTGCCAGCTATAGCGGGAGGGCGCGCTTGGAGCAGTACTTC	CASYSGRARLEQYF